This note documents a single T cell receptor beta chain sequence. This CDR3 has 13 amino acids. The V end lost 5 bases, the J end lost 5 bases, and 11 bases lay between the germline ends. CDR1 and CDR2 (germline): SEHNR, FQNEAQ (reference sequence). Naive CD8 cells comprised CD45RO-negative, CCR7-positively selected cells, excluding terminally differentiated effector memory CD45RA+ cells. The data were taken from a study of shared clonotypes between healthy human individuals. Method: immunoSEQ multiplex PCR; TCRdb's copy keeps in-frame clones and lacks some. The repertoire holds about 1,900,000 clones, with roughly 94% as singletons.

This receptor was taken from a man younger than 30 in good health. Specimen: naive CD8+ T cells sorted from blood. The chain carries TRBV7-9 and TRBJ2-3; D uncertain. CDR3 amino acids: CASSPPQGDTQYF. As DNA, the CDR3 is TGTGCCAGCAGCCCCCCGCAAGGAGATACGCAGTATTTT.